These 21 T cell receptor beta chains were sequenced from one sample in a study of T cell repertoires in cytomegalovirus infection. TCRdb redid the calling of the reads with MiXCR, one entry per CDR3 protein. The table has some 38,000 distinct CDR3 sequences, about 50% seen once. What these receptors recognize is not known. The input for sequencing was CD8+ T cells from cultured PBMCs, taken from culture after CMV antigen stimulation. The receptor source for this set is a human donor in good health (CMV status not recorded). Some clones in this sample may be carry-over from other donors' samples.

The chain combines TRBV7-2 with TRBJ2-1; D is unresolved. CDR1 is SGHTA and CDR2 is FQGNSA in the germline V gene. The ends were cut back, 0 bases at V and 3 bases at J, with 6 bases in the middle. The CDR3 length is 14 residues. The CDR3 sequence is CASSLAEYYNEQFF. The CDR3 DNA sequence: TGTGCCAGCAGCTTAGCAGAATACTACAATGAGCAGTTCTTC.

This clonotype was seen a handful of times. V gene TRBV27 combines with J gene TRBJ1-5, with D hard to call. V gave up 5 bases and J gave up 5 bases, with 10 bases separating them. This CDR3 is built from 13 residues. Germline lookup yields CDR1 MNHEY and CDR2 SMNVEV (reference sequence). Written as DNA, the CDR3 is TGTGCCAGCAGTCCACGACCCTATCAGCCCCAGCATTTT. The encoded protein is CASSPRPYQPQHF.

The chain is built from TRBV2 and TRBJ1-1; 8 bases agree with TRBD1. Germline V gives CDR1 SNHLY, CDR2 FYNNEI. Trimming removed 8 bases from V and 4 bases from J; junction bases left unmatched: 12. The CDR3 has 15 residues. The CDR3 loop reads CASGTDRVGGTEAFF. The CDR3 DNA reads TGTGCCAGCGGGACGGACAGGGTAGGGGGCACTGAAGCTTTCTTT. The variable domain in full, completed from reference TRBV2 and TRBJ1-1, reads EPEVTQTPSHQVTQMGQEVILRCVPISNHLYFYWYRQILGQKVEFLVSFYNNEISEKSEIFDDQFSVERPDGSNFTLKIRSTKLEDSAMYFCASGTDRVGGTEAFFGQGTRLTVV.

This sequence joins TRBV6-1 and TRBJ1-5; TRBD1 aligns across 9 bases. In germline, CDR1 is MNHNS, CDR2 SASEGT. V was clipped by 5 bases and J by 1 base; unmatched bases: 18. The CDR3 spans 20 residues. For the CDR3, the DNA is TGTGCCAGCAGTACACGGTGGGGGACAGGGAATGTGGAGAGCAATCAGCCCCAGCATTTT. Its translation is CASSTRWGTGNVESNQPQHF.

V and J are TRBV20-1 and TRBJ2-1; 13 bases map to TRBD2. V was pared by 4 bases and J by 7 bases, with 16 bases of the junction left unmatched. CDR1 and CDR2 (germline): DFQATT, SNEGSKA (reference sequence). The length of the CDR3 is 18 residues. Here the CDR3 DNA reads TGCAGTGCTACGGCGGGACTAGCGGGACTAATGTTGGGAAATGAGCAGTTCTTC. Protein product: CSATAGLAGLMLGNEQFF.

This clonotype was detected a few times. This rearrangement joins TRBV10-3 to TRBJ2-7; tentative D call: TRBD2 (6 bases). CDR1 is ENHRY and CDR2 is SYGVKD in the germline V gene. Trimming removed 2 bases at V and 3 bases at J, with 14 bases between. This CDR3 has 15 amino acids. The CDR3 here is CAISETSRGGYEQYF. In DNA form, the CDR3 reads TGTGCCATCAGTGAGACTAGCCGAGGTGGCTACGAGCAGTACTTC.

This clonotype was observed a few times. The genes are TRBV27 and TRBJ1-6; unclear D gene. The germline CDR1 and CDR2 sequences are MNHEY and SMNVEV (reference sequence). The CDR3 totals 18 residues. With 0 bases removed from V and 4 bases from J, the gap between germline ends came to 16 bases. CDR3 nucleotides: TGTGCCAGCAGTTTATCGTCCCCACACGGGTCTTATAATTCACCCCTCCACTTT. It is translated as CASSLSSPHGSYNSPLHF.

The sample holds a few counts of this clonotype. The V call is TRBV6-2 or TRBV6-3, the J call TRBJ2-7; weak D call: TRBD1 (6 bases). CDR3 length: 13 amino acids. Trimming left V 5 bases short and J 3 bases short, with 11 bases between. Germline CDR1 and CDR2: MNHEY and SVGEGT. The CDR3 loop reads CASSPLDSYEQYF. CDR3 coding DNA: TGTGCCAGCAGTCCCCTGGACAGCTACGAGCAGTACTTC.

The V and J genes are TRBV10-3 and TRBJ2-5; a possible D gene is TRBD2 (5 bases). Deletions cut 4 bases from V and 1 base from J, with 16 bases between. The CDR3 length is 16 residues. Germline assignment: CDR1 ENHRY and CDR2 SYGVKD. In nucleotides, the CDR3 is TGTGCCATCAGTGCAGACGTAGGGAGTGTCCAAGAGACCCAGTACTTC. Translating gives CAISADVGSVQETQYF.

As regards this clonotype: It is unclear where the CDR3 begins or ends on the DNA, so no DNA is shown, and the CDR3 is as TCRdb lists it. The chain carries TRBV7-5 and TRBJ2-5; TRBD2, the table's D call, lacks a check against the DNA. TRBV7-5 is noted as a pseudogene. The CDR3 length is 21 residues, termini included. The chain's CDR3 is CISVPEAYGLAGGWYQETQYF.

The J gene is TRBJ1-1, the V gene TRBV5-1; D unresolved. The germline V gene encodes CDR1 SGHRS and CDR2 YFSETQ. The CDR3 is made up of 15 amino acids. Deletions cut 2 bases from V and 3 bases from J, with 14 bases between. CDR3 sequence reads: CASSFGFKADTEAFF. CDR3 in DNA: TGCGCCAGCAGCTTCGGCTTCAAGGCGGACACTGAAGCTTTCTTT.

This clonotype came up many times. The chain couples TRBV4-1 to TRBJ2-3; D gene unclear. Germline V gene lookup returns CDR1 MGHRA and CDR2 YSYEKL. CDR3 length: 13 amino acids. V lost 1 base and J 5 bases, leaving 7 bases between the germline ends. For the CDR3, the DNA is TGCGCCAGCAGCCAAGGACTTGTAGATACGCAGTATTTT. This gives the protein CASSQGLVDTQYF.

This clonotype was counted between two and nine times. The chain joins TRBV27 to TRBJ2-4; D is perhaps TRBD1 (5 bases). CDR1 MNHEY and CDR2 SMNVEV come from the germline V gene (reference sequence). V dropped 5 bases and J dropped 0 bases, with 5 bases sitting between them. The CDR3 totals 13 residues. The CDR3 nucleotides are TGTGCCAGCAGTCAGGGAGCCAAAAACATTCAGTACTTC. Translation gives CASSQGAKNIQYF.

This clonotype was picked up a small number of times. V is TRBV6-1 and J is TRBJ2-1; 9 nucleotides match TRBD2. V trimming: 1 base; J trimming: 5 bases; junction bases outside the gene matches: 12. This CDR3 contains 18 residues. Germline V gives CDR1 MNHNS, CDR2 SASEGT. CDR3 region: CASSEVAGGPFRDNEQFF. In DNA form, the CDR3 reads TGTGCCAGCAGTGAAGTGGCGGGGGGGCCTTTTCGGGACAATGAGCAGTTCTTC.

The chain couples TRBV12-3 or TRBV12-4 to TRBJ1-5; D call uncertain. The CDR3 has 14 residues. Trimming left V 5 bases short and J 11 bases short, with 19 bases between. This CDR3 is CASSPPGHLRAQHF. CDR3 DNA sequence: TGTGCCAGCAGTCCCCCCGGGCATCTAAGAGCCCAGCATTTT.

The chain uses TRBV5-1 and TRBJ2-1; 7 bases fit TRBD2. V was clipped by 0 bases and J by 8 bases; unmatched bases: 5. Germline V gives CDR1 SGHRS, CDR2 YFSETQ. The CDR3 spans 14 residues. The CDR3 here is CASSLVAGEDEQFF. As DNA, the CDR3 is TGCGCCAGCAGCTTGGTGGCGGGAGAAGATGAGCAGTTCTTC.

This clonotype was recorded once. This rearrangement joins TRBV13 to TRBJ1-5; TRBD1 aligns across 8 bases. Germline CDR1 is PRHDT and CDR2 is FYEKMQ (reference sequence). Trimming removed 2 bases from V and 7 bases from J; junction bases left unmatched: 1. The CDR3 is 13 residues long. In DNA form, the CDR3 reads TGTGCCAGCAGCTTAAACAGGGGGCAGCCCCAGCATTTT. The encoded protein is CASSLNRGQPQHF.

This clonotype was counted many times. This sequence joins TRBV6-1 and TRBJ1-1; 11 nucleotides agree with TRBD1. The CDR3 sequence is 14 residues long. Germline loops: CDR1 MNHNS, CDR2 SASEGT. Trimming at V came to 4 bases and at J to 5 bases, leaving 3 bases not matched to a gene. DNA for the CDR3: TGTGCCAGCAGTGGGACAGGGGGCTTGACTGAAGCTTTCTTT. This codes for CASSGTGGLTEAFF.

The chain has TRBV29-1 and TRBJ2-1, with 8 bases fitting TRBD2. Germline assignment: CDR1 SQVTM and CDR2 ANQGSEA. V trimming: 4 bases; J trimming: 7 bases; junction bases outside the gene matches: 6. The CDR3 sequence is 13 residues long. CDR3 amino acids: CSVVLAEGNEQFF. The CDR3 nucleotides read TGCAGCGTTGTACTAGCGGAAGGGAATGAGCAGTTCTTC.

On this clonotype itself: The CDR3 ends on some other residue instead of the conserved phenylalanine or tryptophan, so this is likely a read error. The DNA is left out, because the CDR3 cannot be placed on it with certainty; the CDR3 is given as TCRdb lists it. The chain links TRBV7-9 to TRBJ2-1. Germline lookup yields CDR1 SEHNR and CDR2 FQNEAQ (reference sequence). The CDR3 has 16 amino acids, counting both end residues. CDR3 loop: CASSFLGISTYNEQFL.

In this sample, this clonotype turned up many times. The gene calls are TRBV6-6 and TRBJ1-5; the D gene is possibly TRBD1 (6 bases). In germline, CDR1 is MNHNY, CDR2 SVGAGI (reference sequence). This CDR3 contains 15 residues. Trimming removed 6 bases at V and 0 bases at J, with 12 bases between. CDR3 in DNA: TGTGCCAGCAGAAAACAGGGTAATAGCAATCAGCCCCAGCATTTT. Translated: CASRKQGNSNQPQHF.